A single sample gave rise to the 2 T cell receptor beta chains below, sequenced in a study of T cells after yellow fever vaccination. MiXCR, applied by TCRdb to the 5' RACE reads, yields one record per CDR3 protein. In the table there are around 250,000 distinct CDR3 sequences, 5.2% of which are singletons. Sequencing was performed on CD4+ T cells sorted from PBMCs, taken on the day of the yellow fever booster vaccination. The source is a man aged 18 to 35 who received the YFV17D yellow fever vaccine.

In the case of this clonotype: An end of the junction does not agree with germline; a read error may underlie this. The J gene is TRBJ1-5, the V gene TRBV12-3 or TRBV12-4; the D gene is possibly TRBD1 (6 bases). The CDR3 length is 15 residues. The CDR3 region is CASSALGGGNQPQNF. CDR3 DNA: TGTGCCAGCAGCGCCCTGGGGGGCGGCAATCAGCCCCAGAATTTT.

This clonotype was recorded a few times. The chain employs TRBV5-4 and TRBJ2-5; TRBD2 matches at 8 bases. Germline CDR1 and CDR2: SGHNT and YYREEE (reference sequence). The length of the CDR3 is 17 residues. The J segment lost 2 bases and the V segment lost 0 bases, leaving 9 bases of the junction unmatched. The CDR3 DNA reads as TGTGCCAGCAGCTTGGCGGTAGGCGGGGGGTCACAAGAGACCCAGTACTTC. Translation: CASSLAVGGGSQETQYF.